This paragraph covers one T cell receptor (beta chain) sequence. The antigen is not known. This record comes from a study of cytomegalovirus exposure and HLA in healthy donors. Whole-study context: A prior study identified 110 million or so unique TCR beta sequences from 200 million or so T cells.

Study-wide findings and caveats: For most TCR sequences rarity was the rule, although some public TCRs occurred in many donors. A later analysis linked 16,951 TCR beta sequences to HLA alleles at 0.05 false discovery rate.

The CDR3 sequence is 15 residues long. V lost 0 bases to trimming and J lost 6 bases, with 12 bases between them. CDR1 is MNHNS, CDR2 SASEGT, per germline. The PCR made use of 60 Vbeta and 13 Jbeta primers. Methods used by the authors: Roughly 11 million of the 80 million or so unique TCR beta chains counted in a later analysis were shared. Assay: immunoSEQ multiplex PCR; the TCRdb copy retains only in-frame clones and omits some. The DNA was the basis for D and trimming; V, J and clone size are from that table. The table lists approximately 200,000 clones, roughly 74% of them singletons. The chain recombines TRBV6-1 with TRBJ2-1; tentative D call: TRBD1 (6 bases). Sequencing was done on a sample of PBMCs. The sequence was obtained from a woman younger than 45 in good health and CMV-seropositive. The CDR3 DNA is TGTGCCAGCAGTGAAGCCGGACAGCTTTTCAATGAGCAGTTCTTC. Its protein is CASSEAGQLFNEQFF.